Listed below are T cell receptor beta chains from one sample, sequenced in a study of PD-1 blockade in classical Hodgkin lymphoma. Data came from immunoSEQ multiplex PCR; TCRdb stores just in-frame clones and leaves some out. Seen here are fewer than 15,000 clones, about four fifths observed once, and the top ten hold more than 0.85%. Material: CD4+ T cells from blood, obtained before the fourth cycle of nivolumab. All receptors derive from a human donor with classical Hodgkin lymphoma. CDR3s include the opening cysteine and the closing phenylalanine or tryptophan. The D gene is left open where the match is weak. Not every row has a clone size; where given, it reads once, few, many or a size class.

clone_size,v_call,d_call,cdr3_aa
.,TRBV7-6,TRBD2,CASSPRASGGGWGEQFF
.,TRBV7-2,.,CASSFDRNNEQFF
once,TRBV2,.,CASSEIWLRDTNNEQFF
.,TRBV5-4,TRBD2,CASSPREAGDRNEQFF
.,TRBV10-2,.,CASTPGGLNTEAFF
.,TRBV6-1,TRBD1,CASSVDPPSLGQSQYF
.,TRBV5-6,.,CASSLERTGELFF
.,TRBV7-2,.,CASARQVGVGETQYF
.,TRBV10-3,TRBD2,CAISVRGFSYEQYF
once,TRBV4-1,.,CASSQEMVVGSHFSYEQYF
.,TRBV5-1,.,CASSLGGGADNYEQYF
.,TRBV4-2,.,CASTRQADTGELFF